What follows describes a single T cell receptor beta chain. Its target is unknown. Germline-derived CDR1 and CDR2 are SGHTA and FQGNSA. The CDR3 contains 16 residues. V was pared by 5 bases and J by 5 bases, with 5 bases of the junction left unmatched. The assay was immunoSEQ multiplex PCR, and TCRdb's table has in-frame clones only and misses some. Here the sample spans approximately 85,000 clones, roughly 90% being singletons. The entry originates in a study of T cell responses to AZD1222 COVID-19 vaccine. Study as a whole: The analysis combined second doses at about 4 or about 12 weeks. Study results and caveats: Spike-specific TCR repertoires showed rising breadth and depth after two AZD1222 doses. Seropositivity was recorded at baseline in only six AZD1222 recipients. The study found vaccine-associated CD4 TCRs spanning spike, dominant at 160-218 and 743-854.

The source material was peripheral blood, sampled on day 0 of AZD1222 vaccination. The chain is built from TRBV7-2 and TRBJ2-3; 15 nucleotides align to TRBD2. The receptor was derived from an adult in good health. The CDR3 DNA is TGTGCCAGCAGCCCGATGGGACTAGCGGGAGGAGATACGCAGTATTTT. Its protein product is CASSPMGLAGGDTQYF. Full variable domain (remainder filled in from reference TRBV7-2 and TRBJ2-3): GAGVSQSPSNKVTEKGKDVELRCDPISGHTALYWYRQSLGQGLEFLIYFQGNSAPDKSGLPSDRFSAERTGGSVSTLTIQRTQQEDSAVYLCASSPMGLAGGDTQYFGPGTRLTVL.